This is a list of T cell receptor beta chains from one sample in a study of CD4+ T cells in melanoma. Repertoires were generated with immunoSEQ multiplex PCR, while TCRdb's copy carries only in-frame clones and drops some. The repertoire holds 9,500 to 13,000 clones, with nearly 80% as singletons. Sequencing was performed on cells from a culture (not recorded whether cultured in vitro). All receptors come from a human donor with melanoma. Each CDR3 is given with its conserved first and last residue. D genes are given only for firm matches. The size of a clone is reported for some rows only, either as once, few or many, or as a class for expanded clones.

>-|TRBV7-8|-|TRBJ2-5
CASSRDSSRGTQYF
TGTGCCAGCAGCCGGGACTCCAGCCGGGGGACCCAGTACTTC
>-|TRBV4-1|-|TRBJ2-6
CASSHRQTDWSGANVLTF
TGCGCCAGCAGCCACCGACAGACGGATTGGTCTGGGGCCAACGTCCTGACTTTC
>TRBD1|TRBV6-6|-|TRBJ1-6
CASSQGTGQGNSPLHF
TGTGCCAGCAGTCAAGGTACGGGACAGGGTAACTCACCCCTCCACTTT
>TRBD1|TRBV12-3/TRBV12-4|few|TRBJ1-2
CASSYRGKYGYTF
TGTGCCAGCAGTTACAGGGGTAAATATGGCTACACCTTC
>TRBD1|TRBV6-5|-|TRBJ2-2
CASSRQGAGELFF
TGTGCCAGCAGCCGACAGGGGGCCGGGGAGCTGTTTTTT
>TRBD2|TRBV6-6|-|TRBJ2-1
CASSRPSGGTHNEQFF
TGTGCCAGCAGTCGACCTAGCGGGGGGACTCACAATGAGCAGTTCTTC
>TRBD1|TRBV5-4|-|TRBJ2-6
CASSVRQGTFSSGANVLTF
TGTGCCAGCAGCGTGCGACAGGGTACCTTTAGCTCTGGGGCCAACGTCCTGACTTTC
>TRBD1|TRBV5-4|-|TRBJ1-1
CASSLEVTGGGAEAFF
TGTGCCAGCAGCTTGGAGGTGACAGGGGGCGGCGCTGAAGCTTTCTTT
>TRBD2|TRBV3-1/TRBV3-2|-|TRBJ2-3
CASSLGLAVSTDTQYF
TGTGCCAGCAGCCTGGGACTAGCGGTAAGCACAGATACGCAGTATTTT
>-|TRBV10-3|-|TRBJ2-1
CAISQGLDYNEQFF
TGTGCCATCAGTCAGGGGCTAGATTACAATGAGCAGTTCTTC
>TRBD1|TRBV2|-|TRBJ2-5
CAGRDRVFTQYF
TGTGCCGGGAGGGACAGGGTTTTTACCCAGTACTTC
>-|TRBV7-3|-|TRBJ2-5
CASSREGRALETQYF
TGTGCCAGCAGCCGGGAAGGCCGAGCACTGGAGACCCAGTACTTC
>-|TRBV28|-|TRBJ2-7
CASTIRDGRNEQYF
TGTGCCAGCACCATTCGGGACGGTCGTAACGAGCAGTACTTC
>TRBD2|TRBV7-7|few|TRBJ2-1
CASSPGGLPEPEQFF
TGTGCCAGCAGCCCGGGGGGACTCCCTGAGCCTGAGCAGTTCTTC
>TRBD1|TRBV5-4|-|TRBJ2-2
CASSRGQGRGELFF
TGTGCCAGCAGCCGTGGACAGGGGCGGGGGGAGCTGTTTTTT
>-|TRBV5-6|-|TRBJ1-2
CASSLGYSQNYGYTF
TGTGCCAGCAGCCTGGGCTATAGCCAGAACTATGGCTACACCTTC
>-|TRBV4-1|-|TRBJ2-3
CASSTTFSGSTDTQYF
TGCGCCAGCAGCACAACCTTTAGCGGCAGCACAGATACGCAGTATTTT
>-|TRBV6-1|-|TRBJ2-5
CASSEWRLTDKETQYF
TGTGCCAGCAGTGAATGGCGACTGACGGATAAAGAGACCCAGTACTTC
>TRBD1|TRBV6-1|-|TRBJ2-5
CASSELFGQGSRETQYF
TGTGCCAGCAGTGAATTGTTCGGACAGGGAAGTCGGGAGACCCAGTACTTC
>-|TRBV4-1|few|TRBJ1-2
CASSQTGTQNYGYTF
TGCGCCAGCAGCCAGACCGGGACACAGAACTATGGCTACACCTTC
>TRBD1|TRBV5-4|-|TRBJ1-2
CASSLGGTGRYGYTF
TGTGCCAGCAGCTTGGGCGGGACAGGCCGTTATGGCTACACCTTC
>-|TRBV12-3/TRBV12-4|-|TRBJ2-3
CASSFEWDTQYF
TGTGCCAGCAGTTTTGAGTGGGATACGCAGTATTTT
>-|TRBV4-1|-|TRBJ2-5
CASSRQDVGGNQETQYF
TGCGCCAGCAGCCGCCAAGATGTAGGCGGCAACCAAGAGACCCAGTACTTC
>-|TRBV9|few|TRBJ2-5
CASSVGSRGDTQYF
TGTGCCAGCAGCGTAGGTTCAAGGGGGGACACCCAGTACTTC
>TRBD2|TRBV18|-|TRBJ2-3
CASSPGIAGGPTDTQYF
TGTGCCAGCTCACCTGGGATAGCGGGGGGGCCGACAGATACGCAGTATTTT
>-|TRBV10-3|medium-sized|TRBJ1-3
CAISSGKGGSGNTIYF
TGTGCCATCAGCTCTGGGAAGGGCGGCTCTGGAAACACCATATATTTT
>TRBD2|TRBV6-6|-|TRBJ2-7
CASSYERGAKQYF
TGTGCCAGCAGTTACGAGCGGGGGGCCAAGCAGTACTTC
>-|TRBV19|medium-sized|TRBJ1-2
CASSIDLVSRRYTF
TGTGCCAGTAGTATAGATCTCGTCTCACGACGCTACACCTTC
>-|TRBV24-1|-|TRBJ1-5
CATSEGDQPQHF
TGTGCCACCAGTGAAGGAGATCAGCCCCAGCATTTT
>TRBD1|TRBV11-2|-|TRBJ2-1
CASSLGTGGLNEQFF
TGTGCCAGCAGCTTAGGGACAGGGGGACTCAATGAGCAGTTCTTC
>-|TRBV3-1/TRBV3-2|-|TRBJ1-3
CASSRGRTSGNTIYF
TGTGCCAGCAGCCGGGGGAGAACATCCGGAAACACCATATATTTT
>-|TRBV19|-|TRBJ2-1
CASRRGYTNEQFF
TGTGCCAGTAGACGGGGCTATACCAATGAGCAGTTCTTC
>TRBD1|TRBV5-1|-|TRBJ1-2
CASSTDRGEIYGYTF
TGCGCCAGCAGCACGGACAGGGGTGAAATCTATGGCTACACCTTC